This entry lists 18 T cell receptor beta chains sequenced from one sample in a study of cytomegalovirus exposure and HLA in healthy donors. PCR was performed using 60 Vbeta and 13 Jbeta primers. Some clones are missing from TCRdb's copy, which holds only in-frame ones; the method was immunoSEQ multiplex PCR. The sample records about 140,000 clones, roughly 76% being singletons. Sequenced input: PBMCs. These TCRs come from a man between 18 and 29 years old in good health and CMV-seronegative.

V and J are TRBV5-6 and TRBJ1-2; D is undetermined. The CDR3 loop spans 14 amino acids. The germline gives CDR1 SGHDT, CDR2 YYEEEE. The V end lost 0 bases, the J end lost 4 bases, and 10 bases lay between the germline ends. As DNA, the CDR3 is TGTGCCAGCAGCTTGGAACTGAGCTTCTATGGCTACACCTTC. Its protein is CASSLELSFYGYTF.

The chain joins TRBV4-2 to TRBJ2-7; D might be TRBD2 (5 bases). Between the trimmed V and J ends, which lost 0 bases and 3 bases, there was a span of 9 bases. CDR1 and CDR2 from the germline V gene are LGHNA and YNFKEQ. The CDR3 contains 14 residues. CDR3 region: CASSQEKDFYEQYF. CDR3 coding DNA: TGTGCCAGCAGCCAAGAGAAGGACTTCTACGAGCAGTACTTC.

CDR3 loop: CASSFGTQTYEQYF. CDR3 DNA sequence: TGCGCCAGCAGCTTCGGGACACAGACCTACGAGCAGTACTTC. The rearrangement uses TRBV5-1 and TRBJ2-7; possibly TRBD1 for D (6 bases). Germline-derived CDR1 and CDR2 are SGHRS and YFSETQ. The CDR3 has 14 residues. Between the trimmed V and J ends, which lost 2 bases and 2 bases, there was a span of 11 bases.

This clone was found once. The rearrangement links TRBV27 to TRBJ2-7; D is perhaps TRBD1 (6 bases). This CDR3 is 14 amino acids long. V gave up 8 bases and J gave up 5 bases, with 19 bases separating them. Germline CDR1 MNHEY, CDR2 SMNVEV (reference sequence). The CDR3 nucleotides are TGTGCCAGCGCTTCGGGCAGGGGTGACCACGAGCAGTACTTC. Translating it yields CASASGRGDHEQYF.

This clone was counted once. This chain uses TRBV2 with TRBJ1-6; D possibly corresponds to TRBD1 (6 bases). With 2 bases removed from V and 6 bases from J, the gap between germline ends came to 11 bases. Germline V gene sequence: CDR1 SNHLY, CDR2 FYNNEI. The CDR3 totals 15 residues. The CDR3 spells CASSEQGQTNSPLHF. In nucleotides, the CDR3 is TGTGCCAGCAGTGAACAGGGACAAACTAATTCACCCCTCCACTTT.

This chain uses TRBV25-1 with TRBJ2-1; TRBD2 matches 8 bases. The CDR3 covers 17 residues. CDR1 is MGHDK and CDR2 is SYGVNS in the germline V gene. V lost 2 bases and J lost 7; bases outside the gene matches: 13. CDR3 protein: CASSETTLRREGNEQFF. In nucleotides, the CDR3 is TGTGCCAGCAGTGAAACAACCCTCAGACGGGAGGGTAATGAGCAGTTCTTC.

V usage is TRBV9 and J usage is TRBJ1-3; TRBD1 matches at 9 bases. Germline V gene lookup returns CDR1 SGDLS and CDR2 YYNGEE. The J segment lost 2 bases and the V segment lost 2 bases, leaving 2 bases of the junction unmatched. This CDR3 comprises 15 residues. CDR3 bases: TGTGCCAGCAGCGTTCGGACAGGGGCTGGAAACACCATATATTTT. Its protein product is CASSVRTGAGNTIYF.

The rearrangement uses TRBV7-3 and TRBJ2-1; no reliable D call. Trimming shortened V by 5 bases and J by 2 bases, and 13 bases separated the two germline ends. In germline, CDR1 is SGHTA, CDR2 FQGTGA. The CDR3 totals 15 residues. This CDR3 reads CASSPTVLAYNEQFF. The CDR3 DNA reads TGTGCCAGCAGCCCTACAGTTCTGGCCTACAATGAGCAGTTCTTC.

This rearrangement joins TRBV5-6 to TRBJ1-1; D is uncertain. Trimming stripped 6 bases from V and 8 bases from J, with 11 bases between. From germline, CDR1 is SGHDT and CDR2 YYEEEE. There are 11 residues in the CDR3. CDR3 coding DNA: TGTGCCAGCAACAGACACGCCGAAGCTTTCTTT. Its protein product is CASNRHAEAFF. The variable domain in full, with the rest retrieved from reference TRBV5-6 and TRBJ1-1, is DAGVTQSPTHLIKTRGQQVTLRCSPKSGHDTVSWYQQALGQGPQFIFQYYEEEERQRGNFPDRFSGHQFPNYSSELNVNALLLGDSALYLCASNRHAEAFFGQGTRLTVV.

CDR3 sequence reads: CASRGRQGWPFF. CDR3 DNA: TGTGCCAGCCGGGGTCGACAGGGTTGGCCTTTCTTT. V usage is TRBV27 and J usage is TRBJ1-1, with 7 bases identical to TRBD1. The V gene's germline CDR1 is MNHEY and CDR2 SMNVEV (reference sequence). The CDR3 contains 12 residues. Trimming at V came to 8 bases and at J to 12 bases, leaving 12 bases not matched to a gene.

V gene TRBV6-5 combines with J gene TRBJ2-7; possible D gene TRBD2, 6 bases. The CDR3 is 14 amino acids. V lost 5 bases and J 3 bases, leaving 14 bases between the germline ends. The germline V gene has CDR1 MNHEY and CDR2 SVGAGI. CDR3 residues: CASSTAGPDYEQYF. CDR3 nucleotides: TGTGCCAGCAGTACCGCGGGGCCCGACTACGAGCAGTACTTC.

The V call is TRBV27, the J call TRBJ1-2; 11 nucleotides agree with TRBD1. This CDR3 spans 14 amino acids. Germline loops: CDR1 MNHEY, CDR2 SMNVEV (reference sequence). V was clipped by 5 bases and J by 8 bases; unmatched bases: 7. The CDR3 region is CASSPGQGAWGYTF. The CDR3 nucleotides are TGTGCCAGCAGTCCAGGACAGGGGGCTTGGGGCTACACCTTC.

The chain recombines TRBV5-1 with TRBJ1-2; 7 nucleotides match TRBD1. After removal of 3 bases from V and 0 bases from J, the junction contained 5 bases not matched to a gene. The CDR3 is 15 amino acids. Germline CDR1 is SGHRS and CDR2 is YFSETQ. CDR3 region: CASSWDSPANYGYTF. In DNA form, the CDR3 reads TGCGCCAGCAGCTGGGACAGCCCAGCTAACTATGGCTACACCTTC.

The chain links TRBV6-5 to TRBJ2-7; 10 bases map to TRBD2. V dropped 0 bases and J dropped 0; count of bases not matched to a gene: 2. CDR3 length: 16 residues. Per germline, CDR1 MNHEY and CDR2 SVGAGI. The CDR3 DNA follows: TGTGCCAGCAGTTACTCCGCTAGCGGGAGCTCCTACGAGCAGTACTTC. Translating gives CASSYSASGSSYEQYF.

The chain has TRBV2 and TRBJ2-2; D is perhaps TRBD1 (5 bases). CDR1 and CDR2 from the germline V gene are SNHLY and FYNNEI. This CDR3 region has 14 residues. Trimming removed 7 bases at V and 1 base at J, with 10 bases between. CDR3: CASMDILNTGELFF. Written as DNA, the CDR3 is TGTGCCAGCATGGACATATTGAACACCGGGGAGCTGTTTTTT.

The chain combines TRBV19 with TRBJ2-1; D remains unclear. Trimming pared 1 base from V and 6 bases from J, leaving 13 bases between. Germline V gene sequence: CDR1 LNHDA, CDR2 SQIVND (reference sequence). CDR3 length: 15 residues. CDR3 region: CASSIAVAVGNEQFF. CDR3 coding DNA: TGTGCCAGTAGTATAGCGGTAGCAGTGGGCAATGAGCAGTTCTTC.

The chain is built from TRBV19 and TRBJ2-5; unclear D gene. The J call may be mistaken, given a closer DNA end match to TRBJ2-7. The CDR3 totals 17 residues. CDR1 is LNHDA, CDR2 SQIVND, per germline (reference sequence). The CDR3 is CASSLGPNTVLTYEQYF. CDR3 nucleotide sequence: TGTGCCAGTAGTCTGGGCCCTAACACGGTCCTCACCTACGAGCAGTACTTC.

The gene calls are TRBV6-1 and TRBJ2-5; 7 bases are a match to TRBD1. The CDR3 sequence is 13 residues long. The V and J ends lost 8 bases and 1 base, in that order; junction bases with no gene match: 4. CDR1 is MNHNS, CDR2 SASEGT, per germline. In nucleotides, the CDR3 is TGTGCCAGCTACCGGGACAGCCAAGAGACCCAGTACTTC. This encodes CASYRDSQETQYF.